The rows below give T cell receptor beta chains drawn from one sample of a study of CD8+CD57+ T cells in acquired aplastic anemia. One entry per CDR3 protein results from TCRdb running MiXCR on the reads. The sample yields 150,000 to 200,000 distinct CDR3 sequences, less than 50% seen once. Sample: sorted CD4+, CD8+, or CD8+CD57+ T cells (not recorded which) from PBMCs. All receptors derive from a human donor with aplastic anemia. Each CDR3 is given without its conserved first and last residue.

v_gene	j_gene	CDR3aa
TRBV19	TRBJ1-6	ASTTGDADSPLH
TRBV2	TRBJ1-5	ASSEGRIGNQPQH
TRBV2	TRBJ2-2	ASGQDRWSGELF
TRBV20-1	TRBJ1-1	SARRQGGEAF
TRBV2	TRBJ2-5	ASGGNEAGVKY
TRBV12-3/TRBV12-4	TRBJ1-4	AGSAGQGGFATNEKLF
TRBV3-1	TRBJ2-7	ASSQHTSDRVPYEQY
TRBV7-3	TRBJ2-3	ASSLGPPASTDTQY
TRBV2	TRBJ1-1	ASSESGLDTEAF
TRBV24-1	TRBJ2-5	ATSDNRGPETQY
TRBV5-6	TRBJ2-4	ASSLGPSELAKNIQY
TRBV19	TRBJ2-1	ASSGKVGGNEQF
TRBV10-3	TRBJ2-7	AISESFDGGVYYEQY
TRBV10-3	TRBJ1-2	ASSDSPDRPNYGYT
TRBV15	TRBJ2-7	ATSRERIGQY
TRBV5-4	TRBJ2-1	ASSLGRGVYNEQF
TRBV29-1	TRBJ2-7	SVVGGISYEQY
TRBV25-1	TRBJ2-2	ASSDPRQMNTGELF
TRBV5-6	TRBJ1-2	ASSLVQGEDNYGYT
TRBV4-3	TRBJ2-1	ASSLDLSSYNEQF
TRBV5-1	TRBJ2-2	ASSSRLRNTGELF
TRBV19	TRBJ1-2	ASTTDPRGNYGYT
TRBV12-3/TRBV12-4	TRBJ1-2	ASRADSKANYGYT
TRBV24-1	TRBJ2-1	ATPQGAGNEQF
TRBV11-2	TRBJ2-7	ASSSGHTYEQY
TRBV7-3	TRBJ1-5	ASSLTLNQPQH
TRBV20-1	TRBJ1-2	SASPMGSGYT
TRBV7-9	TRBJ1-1	ASSSPMLTEAF
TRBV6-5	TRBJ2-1	ASSYISGGSNEQF
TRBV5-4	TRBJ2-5	ASSPGLAQETQY
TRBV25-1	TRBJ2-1	AGSERLAGVINEQF
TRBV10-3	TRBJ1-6	AINRTGRATHIH
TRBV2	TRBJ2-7	ASSQDGVWDEQY
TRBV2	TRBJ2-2	ASSGTAANTGELF
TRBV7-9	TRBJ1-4	ASRRRFNEKLF
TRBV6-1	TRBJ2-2	ASISGGPAGELF
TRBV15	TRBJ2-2	ATSWGQGKAGELF
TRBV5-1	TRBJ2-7	ASSGTGGFGDEQY
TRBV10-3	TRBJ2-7	ASASGGDAEQY
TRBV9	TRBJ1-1	ASSPGQVDGEAF
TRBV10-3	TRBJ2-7	AISNGQGPTYEQY
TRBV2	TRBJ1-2	ASDSTANYGYT
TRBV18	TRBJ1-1	ASSQGSAEAF
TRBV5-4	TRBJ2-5	ASSHRAQWGETQY